This T cell receptor (beta chain) was captured in a study of human T cells and chemical hapten exposure. MiXCR, applied by TCRdb to the RACE reads, yields one record per CDR3 protein. This table holds 79,000 or so distinct CDR3 sequences, about a tenth found once. This clonotype was found many times. Specified time point: patch test 1, 2 weeks after DPC sensitization. Stated treatment: therapeutic diphenylcyclopropenone sensitization with weekly scalp DPC. The specimen was whole blood, collected in connection with sensitization to the hapten diphenylcyclopropenone (DPC). The TCR sequence derives from a woman in her forties or fifties with alopecia areata. Some clones in this sample may be carry-over from other donors' samples.

The CDR3 bases are TGTGCCAGCAGCTTGGGGCCCAATTCACCCCTCCACTTT. Protein: CASSLGPNSPLHF. The genes are TRBV7-9 and TRBJ1-6, with TRBD1 as a possible D gene (5 bases). The CDR3 is 13 amino acids. Germline assignment: CDR1 SEHNR and CDR2 FQNEAQ (reference sequence). V gave up 3 bases and J gave up 7 bases, with 7 bases separating them.